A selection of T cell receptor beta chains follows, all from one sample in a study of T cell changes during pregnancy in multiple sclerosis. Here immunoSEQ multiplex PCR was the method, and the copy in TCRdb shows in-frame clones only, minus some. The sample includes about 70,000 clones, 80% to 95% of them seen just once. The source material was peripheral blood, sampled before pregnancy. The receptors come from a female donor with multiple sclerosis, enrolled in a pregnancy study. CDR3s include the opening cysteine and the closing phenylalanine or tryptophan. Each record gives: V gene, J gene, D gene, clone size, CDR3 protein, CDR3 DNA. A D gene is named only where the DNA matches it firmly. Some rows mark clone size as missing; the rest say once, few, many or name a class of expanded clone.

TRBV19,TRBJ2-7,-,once,CASSIGHNYEQYF,TGTGCCAGTAGTATTGGGCACAACTACGAGCAGTACTTC
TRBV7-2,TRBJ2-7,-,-,CASSFGAPVGHEQYF,TGTGCCAGCAGCTTTGGGGCCCCCGTTGGGCACGAGCAGTACTTC
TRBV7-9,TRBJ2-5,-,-,CASSLGRAPAGRETQYF,TGTGCCAGCAGCTTAGGGAGGGCGCCCGCGGGACGAGAGACCCAGTACTTC
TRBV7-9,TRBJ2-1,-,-,CASSAPGTGSYNEQFF,TGTGCCAGCAGCGCACCGGGAACCGGCTCCTACAATGAGCAGTTCTTC
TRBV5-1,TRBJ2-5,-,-,CASSLGRVQETQYF,TGCGCCAGCAGCTTGGGCCGCGTCCAAGAGACCCAGTACTTC
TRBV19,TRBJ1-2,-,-,CASSIGGAGLGYTF,TGTGCCAGTAGTATAGGTGGCGCAGGGCTTGGCTACACCTTC
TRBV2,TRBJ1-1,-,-,CASSIRSGGLNTEAFF,TGTGCCAGCAGTATCCGTTCCGGCGGCTTGAACACTGAAGCTTTCTTT
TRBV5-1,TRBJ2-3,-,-,CASSLNRDTQYF,TGCGCCAGCAGCTTGAACCGGGATACGCAGTATTTT
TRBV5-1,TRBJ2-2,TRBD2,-,CASSLTSGRPGELFF,TGCGCCAGCAGCCTTACTAGCGGGAGGCCCGGGGAGCTGTTTTTT
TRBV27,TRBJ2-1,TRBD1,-,CASSSQDRERNEQFF,TGTGCCAGCAGTTCGCAGGACAGGGAGAGAAATGAGCAGTTCTTC
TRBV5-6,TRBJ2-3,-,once,CASTPGLVGDTQYF,TGTGCCAGCACCCCGGGACTGGTAGGGGATACGCAGTATTTT
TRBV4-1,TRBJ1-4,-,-,CASSQPQGTGREKLFF,TGCGCCAGCAGCCAACCGCAGGGAACTGGCCGGGAAAAACTGTTTTTT
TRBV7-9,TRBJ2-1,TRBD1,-,CASSPTSRDRAYNEQFF,TGTGCCAGCAGTCCTACTTCCCGGGACAGGGCCTACAATGAGCAGTTCTTC
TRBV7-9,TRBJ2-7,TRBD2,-,CASSSRLAGLIYEQYF,TGTGCCAGCAGCTCCCGACTAGCTGGATTGATCTACGAGCAGTACTTC
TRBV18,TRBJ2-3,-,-,CASSPDSLNTDTQYF,TGTGCCAGCTCACCCGATAGCCTTAACACAGATACGCAGTATTTT
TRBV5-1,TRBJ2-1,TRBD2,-,CASSTAGTQGRLAGGALSYNEQFF,TGCGCCAGCAGCACAGCCGGGACACAGGGCCGACTAGCGGGAGGCGCCCTCTCCTACAATGAGCAGTTCTTC
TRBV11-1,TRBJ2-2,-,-,CASSLGRAFQPNTGELFF,TGTGCCAGCAGCTTGGGCCGAGCATTTCAACCGAACACCGGGGAGCTGTTTTTT
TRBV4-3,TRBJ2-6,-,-,CASSQVGEYRTSGANVLTF,TGCGCCAGCAGCCAAGTCGGAGAGTATCGAACCTCTGGGGCCAACGTCCTGACTTTC
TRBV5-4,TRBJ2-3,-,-,CASSLEAADTQYF,TGTGCCAGCAGCTTGGAAGCGGCAGATACGCAGTATTTT
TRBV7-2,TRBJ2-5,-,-,CASSSRPLGTQYF,TGTGCCAGCAGCTCCCGACCCCTAGGGACCCAGTACTTC
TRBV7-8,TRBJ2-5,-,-,CASSPDYKETQYF,TGTGCCAGCAGCCCCGACTATAAAGAGACCCAGTACTTC
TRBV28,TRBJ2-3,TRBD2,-,CASKGGLAGVTDTQYF,TGTGCCAGCAAGGGGGGTCTAGCGGGAGTGACAGATACGCAGTATTTT
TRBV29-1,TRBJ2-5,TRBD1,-,CTVTGARQETQYF,TGCACCGTGACAGGGGCCCGTCAAGAGACCCAGTACTTC
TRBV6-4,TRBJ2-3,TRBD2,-,CASSASTSATDTQYF,TGTGCCAGCAGTGCCTCGACTAGCGCGACAGATACGCAGTATTTT
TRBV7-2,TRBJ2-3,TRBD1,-,CASSPTWGRQGLNTDTQYF,TGTGCCAGCAGCCCAACCTGGGGCCGACAGGGCCTCAACACAGATACGCAGTATTTT
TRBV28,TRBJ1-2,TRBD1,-,CASSTIGTGHGYTF,TGTGCCAGCAGTACAATAGGGACAGGACACGGCTACACCTTC
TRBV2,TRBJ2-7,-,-,CASEEGQDEQYF,TGTGCCAGCGAGGAGGGGCAGGACGAGCAGTACTTC
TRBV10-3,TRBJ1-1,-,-,CAISESGRSNTEAFF,TGTGCCATCAGTGAGTCGGGCAGGTCGAACACTGAAGCTTTCTTT
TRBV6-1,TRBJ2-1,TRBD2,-,CASSELAGGVDEQFF,TGTGCCAGCAGTGAATTAGCGGGAGGAGTCGATGAGCAGTTCTTC
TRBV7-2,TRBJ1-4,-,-,CASSLAAGPGVEKLFF,TGTGCCAGCAGCTTAGCCGCGGGGCCCGGGGTTGAAAAACTGTTTTTT
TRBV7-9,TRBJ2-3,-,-,CASSRVGPPDTQYF,TGTGCCAGCAGCAGAGTGGGCCCGCCGGATACGCAGTATTTT
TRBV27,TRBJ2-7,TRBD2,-,CASSVTSGGSSYEQYF,TGTGCCAGCAGCGTGACTAGCGGGGGTAGCTCCTACGAGCAGTACTTC
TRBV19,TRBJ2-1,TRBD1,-,CASSSPGQSYNEQFF,TGTGCCAGTAGTTCTCCGGGACAGTCCTACAATGAGCAGTTCTTC
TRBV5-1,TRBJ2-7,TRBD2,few,CASSPEGREAISYEQYF,TGCGCCAGCAGCCCGGAGGGGCGGGAGGCAATCTCCTACGAGCAGTACTTC
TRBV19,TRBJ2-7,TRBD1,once,CASSIKGWGTAASYEQYF,TGTGCCAGTAGTATAAAAGGTTGGGGGACAGCGGCATCCTACGAGCAGTACTTC
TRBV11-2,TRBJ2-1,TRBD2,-,CASSLVTTSLGSEQFF,TGTGCCAGCAGCTTAGTTACGACTAGCCTGGGGAGTGAGCAGTTCTTC
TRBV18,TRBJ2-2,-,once,CASHPLSGPSRTGELFF,TGTGCCAGCCATCCCCTTTCTGGCCCGTCGAGGACCGGGGAGCTGTTTTTT
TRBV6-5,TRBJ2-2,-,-,CASSLQGWNGELFF,TGTGCCAGCAGCCTACAGGGTTGGAACGGGGAGCTGTTTTTT
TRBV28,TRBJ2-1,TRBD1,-,CASEPSRDRGEEQFF,TGTGCCAGCGAACCGTCCCGGGACAGGGGAGAGGAGCAGTTCTTC
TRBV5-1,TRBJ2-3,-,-,CASSPSVRETDTQYF,TGCGCCAGCAGCCCTTCGGTACGAGAAACAGATACGCAGTATTTT
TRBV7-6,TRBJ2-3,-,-,CASSLYTGTSTDTQYF,TGTGCCAGCAGCTTATATACCGGGACTAGCACAGATACGCAGTATTTT
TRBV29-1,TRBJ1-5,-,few,CSVCAGVAQPQHF,TGCAGCGTTTGTGCAGGGGTGGCTCAGCCCCAGCATTTT
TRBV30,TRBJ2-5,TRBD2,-,CAWSEGRLAGNQETQYF,TGTGCCTGGAGTGAGGGAAGACTAGCGGGGAACCAAGAGACCCAGTACTTC
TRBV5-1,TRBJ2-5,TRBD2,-,CASSLRPSGSGETQYF,TGCGCCAGCAGCTTGCGGCCTAGCGGGAGTGGTGAGACCCAGTACTTC
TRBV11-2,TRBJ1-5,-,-,CASSPGSGNQPQHF,TGTGCCAGCAGCCCAGGGAGCGGGAATCAGCCCCAGCATTTT
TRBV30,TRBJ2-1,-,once,CAWSVGREQFF,TGTGCCTGGAGTGTTGGTAGAGAGCAGTTCTTC
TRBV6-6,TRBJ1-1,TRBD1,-,CASTQTGGVEAFF,TGTGCCAGCACCCAGACAGGGGGAGTTGAAGCTTTCTTT